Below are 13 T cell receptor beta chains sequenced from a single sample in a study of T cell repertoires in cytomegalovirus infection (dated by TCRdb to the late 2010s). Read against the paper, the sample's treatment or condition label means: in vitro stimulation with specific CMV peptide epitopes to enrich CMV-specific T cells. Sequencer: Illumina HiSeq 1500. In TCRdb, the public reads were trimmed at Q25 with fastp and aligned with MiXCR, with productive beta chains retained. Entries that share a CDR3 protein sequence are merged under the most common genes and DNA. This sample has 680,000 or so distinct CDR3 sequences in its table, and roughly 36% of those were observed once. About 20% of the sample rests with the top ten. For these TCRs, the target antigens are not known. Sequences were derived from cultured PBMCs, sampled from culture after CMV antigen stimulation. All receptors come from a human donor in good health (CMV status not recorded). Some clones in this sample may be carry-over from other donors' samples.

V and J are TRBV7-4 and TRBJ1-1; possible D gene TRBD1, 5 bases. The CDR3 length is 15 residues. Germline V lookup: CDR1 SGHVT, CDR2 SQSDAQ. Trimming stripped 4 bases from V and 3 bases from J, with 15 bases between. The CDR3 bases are TGTGCCAGCAGCTCCATCGACTGGGGGGACACTGAAGCTTTCTTT. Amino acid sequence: CASSSIDWGDTEAFF. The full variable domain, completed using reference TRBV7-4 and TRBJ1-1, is GAGVSQSPRYKVAKRGRDVALRCDSISGHVTLYWYRQTLGQGSEVLTYSQSDAQRDKSGRPSGRFSAERPERSVSTLKIQRTEQGDSAVYLCASSSIDWGDTEAFFGQGTRLTVV.

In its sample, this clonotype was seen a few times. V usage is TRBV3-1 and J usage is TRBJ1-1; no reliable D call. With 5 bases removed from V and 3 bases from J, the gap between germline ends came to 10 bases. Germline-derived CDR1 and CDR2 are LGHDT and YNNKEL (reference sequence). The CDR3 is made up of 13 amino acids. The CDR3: CASSERVDTEAFF. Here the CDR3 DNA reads TGTGCCAGCAGCGAACGCGTGGACACTGAAGCTTTCTTT.

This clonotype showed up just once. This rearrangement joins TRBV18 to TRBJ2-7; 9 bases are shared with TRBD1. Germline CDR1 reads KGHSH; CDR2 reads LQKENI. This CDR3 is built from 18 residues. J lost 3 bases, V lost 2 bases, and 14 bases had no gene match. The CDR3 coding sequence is TGTGCCAGCTCACCATTAACACCGGGACAGGGTGGCGGCTACGAGCAGTACTTC. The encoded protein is CASSPLTPGQGGGYEQYF.

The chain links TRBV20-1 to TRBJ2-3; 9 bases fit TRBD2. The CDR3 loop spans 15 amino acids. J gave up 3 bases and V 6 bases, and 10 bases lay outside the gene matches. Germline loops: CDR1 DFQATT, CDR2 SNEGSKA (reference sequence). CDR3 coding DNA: TGCAGTGCCTCCGCGCGGGGGGGCCTTACAGATACGCAGTATTTT. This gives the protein CSASARGGLTDTQYF.

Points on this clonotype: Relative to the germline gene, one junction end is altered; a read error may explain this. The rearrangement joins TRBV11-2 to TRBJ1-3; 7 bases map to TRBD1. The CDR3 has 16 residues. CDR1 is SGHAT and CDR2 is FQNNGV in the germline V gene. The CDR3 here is CASSLSPGQRGDTIYF. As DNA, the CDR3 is TGTGCCAGCAGCTTGAGTCCGGGACAGCGTGGAGACACCATATATTTT.

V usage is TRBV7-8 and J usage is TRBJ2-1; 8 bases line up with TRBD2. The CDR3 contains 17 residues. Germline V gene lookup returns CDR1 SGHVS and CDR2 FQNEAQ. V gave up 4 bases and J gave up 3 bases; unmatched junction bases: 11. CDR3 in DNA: TGTGCCAGCAGCTCCGAACGGGCGGGAGGCATCTACAATGAGCAGTTCTTC. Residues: CASSSERAGGIYNEQFF.

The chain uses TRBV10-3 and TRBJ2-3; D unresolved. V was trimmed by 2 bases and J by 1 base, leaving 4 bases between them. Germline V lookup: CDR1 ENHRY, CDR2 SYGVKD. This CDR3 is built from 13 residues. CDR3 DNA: TGTGCCATCAGTGAGGGGGGCACAGATACGCAGTATTTT. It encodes CAISEGGTDTQYF.

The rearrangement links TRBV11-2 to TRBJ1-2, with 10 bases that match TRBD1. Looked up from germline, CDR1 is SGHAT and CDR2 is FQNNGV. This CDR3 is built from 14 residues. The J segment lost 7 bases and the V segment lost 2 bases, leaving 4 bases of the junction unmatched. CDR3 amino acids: CASSLPGTGVGYTF. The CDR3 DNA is TGTGCCAGCAGCTTACCCGGGACAGGGGTTGGCTACACCTTC.

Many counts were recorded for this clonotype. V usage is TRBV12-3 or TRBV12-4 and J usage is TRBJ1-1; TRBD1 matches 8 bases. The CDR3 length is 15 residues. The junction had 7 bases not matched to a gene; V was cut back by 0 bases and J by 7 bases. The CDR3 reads CASSLALDRADEAFF. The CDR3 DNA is TGTGCCAGCAGTTTAGCGTTGGACAGGGCTGATGAAGCTTTCTTT.

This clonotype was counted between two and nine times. The CDR3 nucleotides are TGTGCCAGCAGCTTGCGGGGCAGCTTGAACACCGGGGAGCTGTTTTTT. Amino acids: CASSLRGSLNTGELFF. The chain links TRBV11-2 to TRBJ2-2; D may be TRBD2 (6 bases). The V gene's germline CDR1 is SGHAT and CDR2 FQNNGV. The V and J ends lost 3 bases and 1 base respectively, with 12 bases between them. The CDR3 has 16 amino acids.

In DNA, the CDR3 is TGTGCCAGCAGTTACGACCTAGCGGGGGCTAATGAGCAGTTCTTC. Translation gives CASSYDLAGANEQFF. This chain joins TRBV6-2 or TRBV6-3 and TRBJ2-1; 10 bases match TRBD2. This CDR3 is built from 15 residues. The V segment lost 2 bases and the J segment 7 bases; nucleotides outside the gene matches: 5. Germline V gene lookup returns CDR1 MNHEY and CDR2 SVGEGT.

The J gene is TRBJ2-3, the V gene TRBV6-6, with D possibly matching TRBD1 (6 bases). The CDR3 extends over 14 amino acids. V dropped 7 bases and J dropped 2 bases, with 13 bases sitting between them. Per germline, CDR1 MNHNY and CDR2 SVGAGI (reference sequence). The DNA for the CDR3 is TGTGCCAGCACTGGGGGCGGATACACAGATACGCAGTATTTT. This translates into CASTGGGYTDTQYF.

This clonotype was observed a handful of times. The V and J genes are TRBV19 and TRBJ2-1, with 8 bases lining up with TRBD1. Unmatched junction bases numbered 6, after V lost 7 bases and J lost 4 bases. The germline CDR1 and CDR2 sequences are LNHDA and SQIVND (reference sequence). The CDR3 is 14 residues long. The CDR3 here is CASMADREYNEQFF. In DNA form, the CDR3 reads TGTGCCAGTATGGCGGACAGGGAGTACAATGAGCAGTTCTTC.